One and the same sample provided the 8 T cell receptor beta chains below, sequenced in a study of tumor-infiltrating lymphocytes in primary liver carcinoma. A primer in the constant region served to generate TCR beta cDNA from approximately 500 ng of total RNA. The TCR beta library was amplified through three nested multiplex PCR rounds in a modified ARM-PCR procedure. Running 9 to 11 cycles apiece, the first two PCR rounds relied on TRBV1-TRBV30 forward primers together with a C-beta reverse primer. TCRdb independently ran MiXCR on the multiplex PCR reads; one entry per CDR3 protein. The sample carries 90,000 to 150,000 distinct CDR3 sequences, 65% to 75% recorded once. Total RNA and DNA came together from approximately 20-30 mg of bulk tissue without cell sorting. The sample consisted of tumor-adjacent normal liver tissue. These receptor sequences come from a woman aged 55-70 years with primary liver carcinoma and hepatitis B virus infection.

This clonotype came up many times. The genes are TRBV12-3 or TRBV12-4 and TRBJ1-4; D ambiguous. V gave up 3 bases and J gave up 0 bases, with 14 bases separating them. The CDR3 sequence is 17 residues long. The CDR3 coding sequence is TGTGCCAGCAGTTTTTCACCCACTTTCGCAACTAATGAAAAACTGTTTTTT. Translating it yields CASSFSPTFATNEKLFF.

In the case of this clonotype: The junction shows a germline mismatch at one end, possibly a read error. The V gene is TRBV12-3 or TRBV12-4, the J gene TRBJ2-7, with TRBD2 matching 9 bases. The CDR3 extends over 15 amino acids. Written as DNA, the CDR3 is TGTGCGAGCAGCGCCGCGGGAGGGCGGTCGTACCAGCAGTACTTC. Translated: CASSAAGGRSYQQYF.

As for this clonotype: Compared with germline, one end of the junction differs, possibly owing to a read error. The V gene is TRBV6-5, the J gene TRBJ2-3; no reliable D call. The V gene's germline CDR1 is MNHEY and CDR2 SVGAGI. The CDR3 is made up of 14 amino acids. DNA of the CDR3: TGTGCCAGCATTAGATTATCGGTGTCAGATACACAGTATTTT. Protein product: CASIRLSVSDTQYF.

On this clonotype itself: Being one base from a much bigger clone, this may be a read error. V usage is TRBV30 and J usage is TRBJ2-2; D is unresolved. The CDR3 loop spans 13 amino acids. From germline, CDR1 is GTSNPN and CDR2 SVGIG (reference sequence). The V end was cut by 3 bases, the J end by 1 base, with 6 bases between. The CDR3 here is CAWRKQNTGELFF. The CDR3 DNA follows: TGTGCCTGGAGAAAACAGAACACCGGGGAGCTGTTTTTT. Complete variable domain (other parts from reference TRBV30 and TRBJ2-2): SQTIHQWPATLVQPVGSPLSLECTVEGTSNPNLYWYRQAAGRGLQLLFYSVGIGQISSEVPQNLSASRPQDRQFILSSKKLLLSDSGFYLCAWRKQNTGELFFGEGSRLTVL.

The chain couples TRBV28 to TRBJ2-3, with a weak D call TRBD2 (5 bases). Between the trimmed V and J ends, which lost 3 bases and 4 bases, there was a span of 8 bases. Germline loops: CDR1 MDHEN, CDR2 SYDVKM. This CDR3 has 13 amino acids. In nucleotides, the CDR3 is TGTGCCAGCAGTTTGACTATTGCAGATACGCAGTATTTT. Translating gives CASSLTIADTQYF.

About this clonotype: Since the CDR3 does not end with the conserved phenylalanine or tryptophan, this likely comes from a read error. The chain couples TRBV7-8 to TRBJ2-1, with TRBD2 matching 10 bases. Losses at the gene ends were 5 bases for V and 9 bases for J; bases not matched to a gene: 22. CDR1 and CDR2 from the germline V gene are SGHVS and FQNEAQ. The CDR3 has 19 amino acids. This chain's CDR3 is CASSPPLAGHLPLSTEQFS. CDR3 sequence (DNA): TGTGCCAGCAGCCCCCCACTAGCGGGACATCTACCCCTCTCTACTGAGCAGTTCTCC.

This clonotype was observed many times. The chain employs TRBV28 and TRBJ2-1; the match to TRBD2 covers 7 bases. This CDR3 is built from 17 residues. With 4 bases clipped from V and 2 bases from J, the junction kept 11 bases outside the gene matches. Germline values: CDR1 MDHEN, CDR2 SYDVKM. The CDR3 sequence is CASSSPLASGTYNEQFF. CDR3 in DNA: TGTGCCAGCAGTTCCCCCCTGGCTAGCGGAACCTACAATGAGCAGTTCTTC.

A single count supports this clonotype. A much bigger clone sits one base away, suggesting this may be a read error. The chain has TRBV28 and TRBJ2-1, with 8 bases fitting TRBD1. The V segment lost 7 bases and the J segment 0 bases; nucleotides outside the gene matches: 8. CDR3 length: 16 amino acids. Germline values: CDR1 MDHEN, CDR2 SYDVKM. In nucleotides, the CDR3 is TGTGCCAGCATCGGCTCAGGGGGCGGCTCCTACAATGAGCAGTTCTTC. The encoded protein is CASIGSGGGSYNEQFF.